This TCR beta chain was identified in a study of CD8 T cells in Susac syndrome. Overall study findings and caveats: The study recognized that the number of individuals in its TCR sequencing and HLA analysis was relatively small.

Points on this clonotype: Its antigen is unidentified.

This CDR3 comprises 12 residues. Germline V gene data show CDR1 as LNHDA and CDR2 as SQIVND (reference sequence). The trim removed 6 bases at V and 6 bases at J, leaving 2 bases unmatched. Sequencing targeted TCR beta in blood CD8+ and CD4+ T cells. Random hexamers were used to reverse transcribe the RNA input (roughly 0.5 to 1 ug). Each CDR3 protein is one row after TCRdb ran MiXCR on the immunoSEQ multiplex PCR reads. The table has around 180,000 distinct CDR3 sequences, roughly 96% seen once. The sample consisted of CD8+ T cells from PBMCs. This clonotype originated in a human donor with multiple sclerosis. The chain has TRBV19 and TRBJ2-7; 10 bases map to TRBD1. The CDR3 loop reads CASRGQGIEQYF. The CDR3 bases are TGTGCCAGTAGGGGACAGGGGATCGAGCAGTACTTC.